These 13 T cell receptor beta chains came from one sample sequenced in a study of cytomegalovirus exposure and HLA in healthy donors. 60 Vbeta and 13 Jbeta primers were used in PCR. TCRdb keeps only in-frame clones here, not all; method: immunoSEQ multiplex PCR. Altogether about 110,000 clones are present, roughly 71% being singletons, with the ten largest covering 5.4%. The sequencing input was PBMCs. These receptor sequences come from a woman between 65 and 79 years old in good health and CMV-seropositive.

V gene TRBV2 combines with J gene TRBJ2-3, with TRBD2 identical over 7 bases. The V segment lost 8 bases and the J segment 5 bases; nucleotides outside the gene matches: 4. CDR3 length equals 12 residues. The V gene's germline CDR1 is SNHLY and CDR2 FYNNEI. The CDR3 DNA reads as TGTGCCAGCTCCCTAGCGGTAGATACGCAGTATTTT. This encodes CASSLAVDTQYF.

This chain connects TRBV2 to TRBJ2-2; 9 nucleotides agree with TRBD1. The CDR3 has 16 residues. V was pared by 4 bases and J by 4 bases, with 7 bases of the junction left unmatched. The germline CDR1 and CDR2 sequences are SNHLY and FYNNEI. The CDR3 sequence: CASSVGQGSSTGELFF. CDR3 DNA sequence: TGTGCCAGCAGTGTTGGACAGGGGTCAAGCACCGGGGAGCTGTTTTTT. Based on the CDR3 plus reference TRBV2 and TRBJ2-2, the full variable domain is EPEVTQTPSHQVTQMGQEVILRCVPISNHLYFYWYRQILGQKVEFLVSFYNNEISEKSEIFDDQFSVERPDGSNFTLKIRSTKLEDSAMYFCASSVGQGSSTGELFFGEGSRLTVL.

There are a few counts of this clone. The V and J genes are TRBV9 and TRBJ2-3; 16 positions agree with TRBD2. This CDR3 contains 18 residues. V shed 3 bases and J 7 bases; nucleotides not matched to a gene: 11. Germline V CDR1 and CDR2: SGDLS, YYNGEE. The DNA for the CDR3 is TGTGCCAGCAGCGCCGTCGGGACTAGCGGGGGGGCCACGTATACGCAGTATTTT. Encoded protein: CASSAVGTSGGATYTQYF. Full variable domain (outside the CDR3, taken from reference TRBV9 and TRBJ2-3): DSGVTQTPKHLITATGQRVTLRCSPRSGDLSVYWYQQSLDQGLQFLIQYYNGEERAKGNILERFSAQQFPDLHSELNLSSLELGDSALYFCASSAVGTSGGATYTQYFGPGTRLTVL.

The gene calls are TRBV9 and TRBJ2-3; 8 nucleotides match TRBD2. The CDR3 sequence is 15 residues long. The trim removed 4 bases at V and 1 base at J, leaving 5 bases unmatched. From germline, CDR1 is SGDLS and CDR2 YYNGEE. CDR3 region: CASSRGGGGTDTQYF. The CDR3 coding sequence is TGTGCCAGCAGCCGGGGGGGCGGGGGCACAGATACGCAGTATTTT.

CDR3 DNA: TGTGCCAGCAGTTATCGGGGAGACTCTGGGGCCAACGTCCTGACTTTC. Translated, it gives CASSYRGDSGANVLTF. The chain uses TRBV6-6 and TRBJ2-6; possibly TRBD2 for D (5 bases). Germline V lookup: CDR1 MNHNY, CDR2 SVGAGI (reference sequence). CDR3 length: 16 residues. V lost 3 bases to trimming and J lost 0 bases, with 9 bases between them.

This clone occurred once. V and J are TRBV6-5 and TRBJ1-6; 9 nucleotides line up with TRBD1. The CDR3 length is 14 residues. V was pared by 2 bases and J by 7 bases, with 0 bases of the junction left unmatched. The V gene's germline CDR1 is MNHEY and CDR2 SVGAGI. This CDR3 reads CASSYGTGNSPLHF. The CDR3 DNA sequence: TGTGCCAGCAGTTACGGGACAGGGAATTCACCCCTCCACTTT.

The J gene is TRBJ1-5, the V gene TRBV30; TRBD1 agrees at 8 bases. The CDR3 is 15 residues long. Germline V gene lookup returns CDR1 GTSNPN and CDR2 SVGIG (reference sequence). Trimming at V came to 2 bases and at J to 4 bases, leaving 7 bases not matched to a gene. CDR3 sequence reads: CAWSSGQAANQPQHF. CDR3 sequence (DNA): TGTGCCTGGAGTTCGGGACAGGCTGCAAATCAGCCCCAGCATTTT.

This clone was observed a single time. The chain links TRBV7-2 to TRBJ1-5, with 11 bases that match TRBD1. Germline V lookup: CDR1 SGHTA, CDR2 FQGNSA. The CDR3 runs 15 residues. With V trimmed by 5 bases and J by 6 bases, 6 bases remained unmatched. CDR3: CASSQDRGRSQPQHF. DNA of the CDR3: TGTGCCAGCAGCCAGGACAGGGGGCGAAGTCAGCCCCAGCATTTT.

The chain has TRBV18 and TRBJ1-5, with TRBD1 identical over 7 bases. Germline V gives CDR1 KGHSH, CDR2 LQKENI. This CDR3 region has 15 residues. J lost 4 bases, V lost 6 bases, and 9 bases had no gene match. CDR3 nucleotide sequence: TGTGCCAGCTCCTCGGGAGGGGGCGGTAATCAGCCCCAGCATTTT. Translated: CASSSGGGGNQPQHF.

This clone was counted a few times. This chain links TRBV27 with TRBJ1-1; D might be TRBD1 (6 bases). The germline CDR1 and CDR2 sequences are MNHEY and SMNVEV (reference sequence). The V and J ends lost 0 bases and 0 bases respectively, with 8 bases between them. The CDR3 covers 15 residues. As DNA, the CDR3 is TGTGCCAGCAGTTTATCCGGGACATTGAACACTGAAGCTTTCTTT. Its translation: CASSLSGTLNTEAFF.

V and J are TRBV5-6 and TRBJ1-6; 8 positions match TRBD1. V lost 0 bases, J lost 7 bases, and 6 bases stayed unmatched. CDR1 is SGHDT, CDR2 YYEEEE, per germline. This CDR3 comprises 16 residues. The CDR3 DNA sequence: TGTGCCAGCAGCTTGGGGTCAGGGGGCGCGAATTCACCCCTCCACTTT. As protein: CASSLGSGGANSPLHF.

This rearrangement joins TRBV27 to TRBJ1-1; no firm D call. V was shortened by 8 bases and J by 0 bases, with 10 bases between the two germline ends. This CDR3 contains 13 residues. CDR1 is MNHEY, CDR2 SMNVEV, per germline (reference sequence). CDR3 sequence (DNA): TGTGCCAGCCGGTCCTTTATGAACACTGAAGCTTTCTTT. Amino acid sequence: CASRSFMNTEAFF.

The J gene is TRBJ1-5, the V gene TRBV7-2, with a tentative D call TRBD1 (6 bases). The CDR3 has 14 residues. Trimming cost V 1 base and J 3 bases, with 7 bases left between them. The germline V gene has CDR1 SGHTA and CDR2 FQGNSA. In DNA form, the CDR3 reads TGTGCCAGCAGCTTAGGGACAGACAATCAGCCCCAGCATTTT. This encodes CASSLGTDNQPQHF.